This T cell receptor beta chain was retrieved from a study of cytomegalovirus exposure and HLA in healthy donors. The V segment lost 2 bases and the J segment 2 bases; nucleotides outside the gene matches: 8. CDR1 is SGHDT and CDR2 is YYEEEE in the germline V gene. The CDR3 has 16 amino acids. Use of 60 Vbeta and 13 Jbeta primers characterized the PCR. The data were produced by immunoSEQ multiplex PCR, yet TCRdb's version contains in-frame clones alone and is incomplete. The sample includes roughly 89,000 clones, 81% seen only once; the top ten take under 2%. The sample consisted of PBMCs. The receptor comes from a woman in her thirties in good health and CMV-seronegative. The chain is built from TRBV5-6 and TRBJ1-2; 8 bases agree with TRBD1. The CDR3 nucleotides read TGTGCCAGCAGCTTTACCGGGACAGGATTAAACTATGGCTACACCTTC. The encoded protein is CASSFTGTGLNYGYTF. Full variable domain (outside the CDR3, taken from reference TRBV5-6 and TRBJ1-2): DAGVTQSPTHLIKTRGQQVTLRCSPKSGHDTVSWYQQALGQGPQFIFQYYEEEERQRGNFPDRFSGHQFPNYSSELNVNALLLGDSALYLCASSFTGTGLNYGYTFGSGTRLTVV.